Given below is one T cell receptor beta chain in context. The data are from a study of blood T cell repertoires in COVID-19. The overall study: From T cells, B-cell-depleted T cells, or PBMCs came the material, which was cDNA or gDNA.

Sequencing was performed with immunoSEQ multiplex PCR; in TCRdb, only in-frame clones are kept and a portion is missing. Here the sample spans 150,000 to 200,000 clones, approximately 86% being singletons. Germline values: CDR1 WSHSY, CDR2 SAAADI. Trimming took off 2 bases at V and 4 bases at J, with 11 bases between the two ends. CDR3 size: 14 residues. The source material was PBMCs or T cells enriched from blood (not recorded which). The gene calls are TRBV10-2 and TRBJ2-5, with unresolved D. The receptor was isolated from a woman aged 55-70 years with acute COVID-19. The CDR3 sequence is CASSEIARLETQYF. CDR3 bases: TGCGCCAGCAGTGAGATAGCCCGATTAGAGACCCAGTACTTC.